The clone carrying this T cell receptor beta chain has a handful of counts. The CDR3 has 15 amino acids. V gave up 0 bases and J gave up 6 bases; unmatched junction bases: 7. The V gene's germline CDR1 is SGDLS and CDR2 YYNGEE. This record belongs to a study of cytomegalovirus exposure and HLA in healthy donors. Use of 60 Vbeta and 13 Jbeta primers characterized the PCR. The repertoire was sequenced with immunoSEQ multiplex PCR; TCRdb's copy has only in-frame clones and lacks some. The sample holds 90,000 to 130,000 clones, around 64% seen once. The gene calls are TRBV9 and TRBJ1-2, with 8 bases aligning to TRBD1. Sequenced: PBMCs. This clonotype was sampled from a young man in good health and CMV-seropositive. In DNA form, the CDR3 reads TGTGCCAGCAGCGTAGGTGCTCAGGGGGCGGATGGCTACACCTTC. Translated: CASSVGAQGADGYTF.